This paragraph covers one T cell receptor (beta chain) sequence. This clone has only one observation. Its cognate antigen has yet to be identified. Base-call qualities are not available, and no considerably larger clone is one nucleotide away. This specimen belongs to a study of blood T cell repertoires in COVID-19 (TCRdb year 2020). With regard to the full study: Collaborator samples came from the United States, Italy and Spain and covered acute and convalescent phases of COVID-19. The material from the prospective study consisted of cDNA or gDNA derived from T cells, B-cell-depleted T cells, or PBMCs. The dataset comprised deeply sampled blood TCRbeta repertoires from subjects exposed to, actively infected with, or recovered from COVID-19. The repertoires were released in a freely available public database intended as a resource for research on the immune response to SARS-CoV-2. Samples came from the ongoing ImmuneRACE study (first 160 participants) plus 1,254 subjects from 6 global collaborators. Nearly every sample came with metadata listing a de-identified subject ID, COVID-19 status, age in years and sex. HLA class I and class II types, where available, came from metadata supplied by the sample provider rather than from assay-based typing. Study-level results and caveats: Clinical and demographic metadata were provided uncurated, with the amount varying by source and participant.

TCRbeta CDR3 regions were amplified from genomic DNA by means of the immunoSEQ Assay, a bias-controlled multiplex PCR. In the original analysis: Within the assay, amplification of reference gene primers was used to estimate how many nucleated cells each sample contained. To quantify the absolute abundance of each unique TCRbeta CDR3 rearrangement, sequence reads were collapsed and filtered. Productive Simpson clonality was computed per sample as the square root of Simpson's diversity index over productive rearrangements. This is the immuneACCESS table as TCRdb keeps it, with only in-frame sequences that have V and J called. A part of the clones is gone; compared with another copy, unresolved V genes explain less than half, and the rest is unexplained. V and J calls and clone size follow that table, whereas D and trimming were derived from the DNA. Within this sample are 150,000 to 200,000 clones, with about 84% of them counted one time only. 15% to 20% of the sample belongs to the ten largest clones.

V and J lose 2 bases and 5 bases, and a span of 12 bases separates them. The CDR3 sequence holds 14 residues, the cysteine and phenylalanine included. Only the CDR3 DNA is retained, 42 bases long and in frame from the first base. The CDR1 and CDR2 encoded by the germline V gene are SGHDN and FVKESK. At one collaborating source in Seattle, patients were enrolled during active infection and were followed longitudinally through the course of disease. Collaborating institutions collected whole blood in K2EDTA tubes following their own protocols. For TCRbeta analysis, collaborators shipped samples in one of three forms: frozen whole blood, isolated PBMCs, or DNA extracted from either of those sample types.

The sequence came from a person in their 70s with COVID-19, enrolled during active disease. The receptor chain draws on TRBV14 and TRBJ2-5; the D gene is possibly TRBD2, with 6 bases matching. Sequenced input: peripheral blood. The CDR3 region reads CASSQWFAGETQYF. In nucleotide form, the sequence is TGTGCCAGCAGCCAATGGTTTGCGGGGGAGACCCAGTACTTC.